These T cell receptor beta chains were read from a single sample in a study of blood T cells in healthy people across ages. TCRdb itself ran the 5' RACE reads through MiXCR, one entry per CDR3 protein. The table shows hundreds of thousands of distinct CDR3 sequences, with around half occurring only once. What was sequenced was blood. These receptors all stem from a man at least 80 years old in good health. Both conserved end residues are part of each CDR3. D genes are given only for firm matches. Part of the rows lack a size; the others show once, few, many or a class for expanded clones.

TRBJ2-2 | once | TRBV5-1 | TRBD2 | CASSLEGGRHTGELFF | TGCGCCAGCTCCCTAGAGGGCGGGAGACACACCGGGGAGCTGTTTTTT
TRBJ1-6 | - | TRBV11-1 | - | CASSLYAGDSPLHF | TGTGCCAGCAGCTTATACGCCGGGGATTCACCCCTCCACTTT
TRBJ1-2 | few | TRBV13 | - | CASSSGGISVGYGYTF | TGTGCCAGCAGCTCAGGAGGCATATCCGTGGGGTATGGCTACACCTTC
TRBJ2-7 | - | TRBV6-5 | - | CASSAPSFGYEQYF | TGTGCCAGCAGCGCGCCTAGTTTCGGCTACGAGCAGTACTTC
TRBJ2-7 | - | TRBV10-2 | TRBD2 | CAGSPGRAGAYEQYF | TGCGCCGGCAGCCCCGGACGAGCGGGGGCCTACGAGCAGTACTTC
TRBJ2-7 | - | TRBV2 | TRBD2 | CASKTGLAGPREQYF | TGTGCCAGCAAAACGGGACTAGCGGGACCCCGCGAGCAGTACTTC
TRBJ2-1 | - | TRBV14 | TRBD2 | CASSQTAGGGNEQFF | TGTGCCAGCAGCCAAACGGCGGGAGGGGGCAATGAGCAGTTCTTC
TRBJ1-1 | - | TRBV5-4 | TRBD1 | CASSPVRGLGTEAFF | TGTGCCAGCAGCCCGGTCAGGGGGCTTGGCACTGAAGCTTTCTTT
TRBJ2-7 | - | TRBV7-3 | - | CASSFQWGDHRAKRYEQYF | TGTGCCAGCAGCTTTCAATGGGGGGACCACAGGGCAAAGAGGTACGAGCAGTACTTC
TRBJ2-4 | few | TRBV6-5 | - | CATLRGQGEQYF | TGTGCCACTCTCCGGGGGCAAGGGGAGCAGTACTTC
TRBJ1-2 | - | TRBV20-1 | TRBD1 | CSARGDRGTNYGYTF | TGCAGTGCTAGAGGGGACAGGGGGACTAACTATGGCTACACCTTC
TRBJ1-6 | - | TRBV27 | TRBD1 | CAAGTGRNSPLHF | TGTGCAGCCGGGACAGGGAGAAATTCACCCCTCCACTTT
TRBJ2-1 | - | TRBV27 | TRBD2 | CASSSPSPVSGSSYNEQFF | TGTGCCAGCAGTTCCCCGTCCCCAGTTAGCGGGAGCTCCTACAATGAGCAGTTCTTC